The 21 T cell receptor beta chains presented below share a single source sample, sequenced in a study of CD8+ T cells in alopecia areata. Extracted from the samples, RNA was reverse transcribed into cDNA to serve as the sequencing template. The table came from immunoSEQ multiplex PCR; TCRdb's copy has only in-frame clones and leaves some out. The sample carries more than 200,000 clones, 67% recorded once. The input for sequencing was CD4+ T cells sorted from blood, taken at week 0. The receptors derive from a human donor with alopecia areata.

The V call is TRBV30, the J call TRBJ2-3, with D maybe TRBD1 (5 bases). The V gene lost 2 bases and the J gene lost 12 bases, with 12 bases spanning the gap. Per germline, CDR1 GTSNPN and CDR2 SVGIG (reference sequence). The CDR3 contains 11 residues. CDR3 loop: CAWSPDMLQYF. The CDR3 bases are TGTGCCTGGAGTCCGGACATGCTACAGTATTTT.

The V gene is TRBV10-3, the J gene TRBJ2-1, with 7 positions matching TRBD1. The CDR3 runs 12 residues. Losses at the gene ends were 5 bases for V and 6 bases for J; bases not matched to a gene: 1. From germline, CDR1 is ENHRY and CDR2 SYGVKD. DNA of the CDR3: TGTGCCATCAGTACAGGGGTCAATGAGCAGTTCTTC. It yields the protein CAISTGVNEQFF.

The chain links TRBV4-2 to TRBJ2-3, with TRBD2 identical over 16 bases. The V segment lost 4 bases and the J segment 0 bases; nucleotides outside the gene matches: 10. CDR3 length: 20 residues. CDR1 LGHNA and CDR2 YNFKEQ come from the germline V gene. CDR3 region: CASSLTGLAGGPSSTDTQYF. The CDR3 bases are TGTGCCAGCAGCCTAACGGGACTAGCGGGGGGGCCTTCCAGCACAGATACGCAGTATTTT.

J is TRBJ2-7 and V is TRBV29-1; 8 nucleotides agree with TRBD1. The junction had 11 bases not matched to a gene; V was cut back by 5 bases and J by 5 bases. CDR1 SQVTM and CDR2 ANQGSEA come from the germline V gene. The CDR3 length is 14 residues. The CDR3: CSVRPGQVFDEQYF. CDR3 DNA: TGCAGCGTTAGACCGGGACAGGTCTTTGACGAGCAGTACTTC.

The chain employs TRBV25-1 and TRBJ1-1; TRBD1 aligns across 7 bases. J lost 4 bases, V lost 4 bases, and 3 bases had no gene match. Germline V gene lookup returns CDR1 MGHDK and CDR2 SYGVNS. This CDR3 has 13 amino acids. The CDR3 region is CASSGSGGTEAFF. In nucleotides, the CDR3 is TGTGCCAGCAGTGGCTCAGGGGGCACTGAAGCTTTCTTT.

The J gene is TRBJ2-7, the V gene TRBV1; TRBD1, the D gene given by the table, was not confirmed from the DNA. TRBV1 corresponds to a pseudogene. The CDR3 extends over 13 amino acids. Here the CDR3 reads CTSSQDRVYEQYF. The DNA of the CDR3 is TGCACCAGCAGCCAGGACAGGGTCTACGAGCAGTACTTC.

This chain connects TRBV5-4 to TRBJ2-3, with TRBD2 matching 8 bases. Losses at the gene ends were 3 bases for V and 4 bases for J; bases not matched to a gene: 7. CDR3 size: 15 residues. The germline V gene has CDR1 SGHNT and CDR2 YYREEE (reference sequence). The chain's CDR3 is CASSSELAASDTQYF. Here the CDR3 DNA reads TGTGCCAGCAGCTCAGAACTAGCGGCCTCAGATACGCAGTATTTT. The full variable domain, rest sourced from reference TRBV5-4 and TRBJ2-3, is ETGVTQSPTHLIKTRGQQVTLRCSSQSGHNTVSWYQQALGQGPQFIFQYYREEENGRGNFPPRFSGLQFPNYSSELNVNALELDDSALYLCASSSELAASDTQYFGPGTRLTVL.

The gene calls are TRBV6-1 and TRBJ2-5; D is perhaps TRBD2 (6 bases). The V and J ends lost 4 bases and 4 bases respectively, with 16 bases between them. The CDR3 loop spans 15 amino acids. Germline V gene sequence: CDR1 MNHNS, CDR2 SASEGT. The chain's CDR3 is CASSGIGQGGETQYF. The CDR3 DNA reads as TGTGCCAGCAGTGGAATAGGGCAGGGAGGAGAGACCCAGTACTTC.

Details on this clone: Other nucleotide sequences in the sample specify the same CDR3. This sequence joins TRBV29-1 and TRBJ2-7; no definite D call. CDR3 length: 12 amino acids. Germline CDR1 and CDR2: SQVTM and ANQGSEA. The ends were cut back, 4 bases at V and 0 bases at J, with 7 bases in the middle. CDR3 region: CSVAPGSYEQYF. CDR3 DNA: TGCAGCGTTGCCCCTGGCTCCTACGAGCAGTACTTC.

This clone was recorded a few times. As DNA, the CDR3 is TGTGCCAGCCTCGCAAACAGGGAGCGATACACTGAAGCTTTCTTT. Its protein product is CASLANRERYTEAFF. This chain joins TRBV7-8 and TRBJ1-1, with D maybe TRBD1 (6 bases). This CDR3 spans 15 amino acids. V lost 8 bases and J lost 3, with 19 bases in between. Germline values: CDR1 SGHVS, CDR2 FQNEAQ.

This clone was picked up a small number of times. The rearrangement joins TRBV7-3 to TRBJ1-5; 8 positions match TRBD1. This CDR3 comprises 18 residues. J lost 3 bases, V lost 4 bases, and 14 bases had no gene match. Germline CDR1 is SGHTA and CDR2 is FQGTGA. This chain's CDR3 is CASSSPDSSGQVNQPQHF. In DNA, the CDR3 is TGTGCCAGCAGCTCCCCCGACTCCTCGGGACAGGTCAATCAGCCCCAGCATTTT.

The CDR3 DNA reads TGTGCCAGTAGTGGGCTAGCGGACACCGGGGAGCTGTTTTTT. Amino acids: CASSGLADTGELFF. The J gene is TRBJ2-2, the V gene TRBV19, with 7 bases fitting TRBD2. V trimming: 5 bases; J trimming: 3 bases; junction bases outside the gene matches: 3. Germline CDR1 LNHDA, CDR2 SQIVND (reference sequence). The CDR3 loop spans 14 amino acids.

The chain recombines TRBV5-1 with TRBJ1-1; the D gene is possibly TRBD1 (5 bases). Trimming left V 3 bases short and J 3 bases short, with 18 bases between. The CDR3 consists of 16 residues. The germline V gene encodes CDR1 SGHRS and CDR2 YFSETQ. CDR3 coding DNA: TGCGCCAGCAGCTCGGGACGGTGGAGTGGTGACACTGAAGCTTTCTTT. It is translated as CASSSGRWSGDTEAFF.

V is TRBV4-1 and J is TRBJ2-7, with D unresolved. Germline V CDR1 and CDR2: MGHRA, YSYEKL. Between the trimmed V and J ends, which lost 2 bases and 0 bases, there was a span of 5 bases. This CDR3 contains 13 residues. CDR3 sequence reads: CASSQLPSYEQYF. In DNA, the CDR3 is TGCGCCAGCAGCCAACTCCCCTCCTACGAGCAGTACTTC.

This chain connects TRBV25-1 to TRBJ2-1, with TRBD2 matching 10 bases. The V segment lost 1 base and the J segment 8 bases; nucleotides outside the gene matches: 11. This CDR3 is 17 amino acids long. In germline, CDR1 is MGHDK, CDR2 SYGVNS. CDR3 DNA: TGTGCCAGCAGTGAATTTGGAGCGGGGGGGCCCAGAGATGAGCAGTTCTTC. Amino acid sequence: CASSEFGAGGPRDEQFF.

V gene TRBV7-2 combines with J gene TRBJ2-7; D is unclear. Deletions cut 2 bases from V and 3 bases from J, with 11 bases between. The CDR3 consists of 14 residues. Germline V gene data show CDR1 as SGHTA and CDR2 as FQGNSA. The CDR3 DNA reads as TGTGCCAGCAGCTTAACATCAGCGAACTACGAGCAGTACTTC. This encodes CASSLTSANYEQYF.

The J gene is TRBJ2-5, the V gene TRBV7-9; the D is unclear. The germline CDR1 and CDR2 sequences are SEHNR and FQNEAQ (reference sequence). CDR3 length equals 12 residues. Between the trimmed V and J ends, which lost 7 bases and 2 bases, there was a span of 8 bases. DNA of the CDR3: TGTGCCAGCACCCAACTGCAAGAGACCCAGTACTTC. Its translation is CASTQLQETQYF.

The rearrangement links TRBV7-9 to TRBJ2-5, with 7 nucleotides matching TRBD1. CDR3 length equals 16 residues. CDR1 is SEHNR, CDR2 FQNEAQ, per germline (reference sequence). Trimming took 5 bases from V and 0 from J; bases not matched to a gene: 9. This chain's CDR3 is CASSLDRASNQETQYF. CDR3 bases: TGTGCCAGCAGCCTCGACAGGGCGAGCAACCAAGAGACCCAGTACTTC.

This chain joins TRBV29-1 and TRBJ2-2; no clear D. The V and J ends lost 2 bases and 1 base respectively, with 5 bases between them. CDR3 length equals 13 residues. Germline V CDR1 and CDR2: SQVTM, ANQGSEA. CDR3 sequence reads: CSVEQVNTGELFF. The CDR3 nucleotides read TGCAGCGTTGAACAGGTGAACACCGGGGAGCTGTTTTTT.

V gene TRBV9 combines with J gene TRBJ1-5; D is possibly TRBD1 (6 bases). This CDR3 has 14 residues. Per germline, CDR1 SGDLS and CDR2 YYNGEE. The germline V and J ends were trimmed by 3 bases and 6 bases, with 13 bases remaining between them. DNA for the CDR3: TGTGCCAGCAGCGCAACAGGGTCAGCTCAGCCCCAGCATTTT. It encodes CASSATGSAQPQHF.

The rearrangement uses TRBV29-1 and TRBJ2-5; the D gene is possibly TRBD2 (5 bases). V was pared by 3 bases and J by 2 bases, with 10 bases between. Germline V CDR1 and CDR2: SQVTM, ANQGSEA. The CDR3 spans 13 residues. The CDR3 region is CSVDRGAQETQYF. Written as DNA, the CDR3 is TGCAGCGTTGACCGGGGAGCACAAGAGACCCAGTACTTC.